The clone carrying this TCR beta chain turned up a few times. Its antigen remains unknown. Built from TCR beta cDNA, the libraries had unique molecular identifiers in them. TCRdb reanalysed the PCR reads using MiXCR and keeps one entry per CDR3 protein. Of hundreds of thousands of distinct CDR3 sequences in the sample, roughly 30% were seen once. The data are from a study of post-analysis software for immune sequencing data. The study, taken as a whole, reports: Four or five TRBV segments, including TRBV5-6, TRBV5-1 and TRBV20-1, were more frequent in patients than controls.

Per the germline V gene, CDR1 is PRHDT and CDR2 is FYEKMQ (reference sequence). The CDR3 sequence is 17 residues long. Unmatched junction bases numbered 14, after V lost 3 bases and J lost 5 bases. The specimen was blood. The receptor's source is a girl aged 10-17 years with multiple sclerosis. The chain joins TRBV13 to TRBJ2-5, with 8 positions matching TRBD1. CDR3 loop: CASSFVTGEAFGETQYF. CDR3 DNA: TGTGCCAGCAGCTTCGTGACAGGGGAGGCCTTTGGTGAGACCCAGTACTTC.